The 3 T cell receptor beta chains below were found in one sample sequenced in a study of T cell responses to AZD1222 COVID-19 vaccine. The protocol was immunoSEQ multiplex PCR, while the TCRdb copy is restricted to in-frame clones and leaves out a portion. The data contain 90,000 to 110,000 clones, 70% to 90% of them seen just once; the ten biggest clones take up approximately 10%. Sequences were derived from peripheral blood, sampled on day 0 of AZD1222 vaccination. All receptors derive from an adult in good health.

The chain carries TRBV4-2 and TRBJ1-2; D is possibly TRBD1 (5 bases). Germline CDR1 LGHNA, CDR2 YNFKEQ. The CDR3 covers 17 residues. The V end lost 0 bases, the J end lost 4 bases, and 18 bases lay between the germline ends. For the CDR3, the DNA is TGTGCCAGCAGCCAAGACGGGGCCGAAGCTATAGTCTATGGCTACACCTTC. The encoded protein is CASSQDGAEAIVYGYTF.

This chain links TRBV19 with TRBJ2-7; possibly TRBD2 for D (5 bases). V was pared by 5 bases and J by 1 base, with 12 bases between. The CDR3 consists of 14 residues. The germline CDR1 and CDR2 sequences are LNHDA and SQIVND (reference sequence). DNA for the CDR3: TGTGCCAGTAGTCGAGAGGGATTGTCCTACGAGCAGTACTTC. It translates to CASSREGLSYEQYF.

J is TRBJ1-4 and V is TRBV5-8; maybe TRBD1 (5 bases). The germline V gene encodes CDR1 SGHTS and CDR2 YDEGEE. The germline V and J ends were trimmed by 2 bases and 8 bases, with 16 bases remaining between them. This CDR3 has 15 amino acids. In DNA, the CDR3 is TGTGCCAGCAGCTTCTTGGTAGGGGAGCGGGAAAAACTGTTTTTT. Amino acid sequence: CASSFLVGEREKLFF.